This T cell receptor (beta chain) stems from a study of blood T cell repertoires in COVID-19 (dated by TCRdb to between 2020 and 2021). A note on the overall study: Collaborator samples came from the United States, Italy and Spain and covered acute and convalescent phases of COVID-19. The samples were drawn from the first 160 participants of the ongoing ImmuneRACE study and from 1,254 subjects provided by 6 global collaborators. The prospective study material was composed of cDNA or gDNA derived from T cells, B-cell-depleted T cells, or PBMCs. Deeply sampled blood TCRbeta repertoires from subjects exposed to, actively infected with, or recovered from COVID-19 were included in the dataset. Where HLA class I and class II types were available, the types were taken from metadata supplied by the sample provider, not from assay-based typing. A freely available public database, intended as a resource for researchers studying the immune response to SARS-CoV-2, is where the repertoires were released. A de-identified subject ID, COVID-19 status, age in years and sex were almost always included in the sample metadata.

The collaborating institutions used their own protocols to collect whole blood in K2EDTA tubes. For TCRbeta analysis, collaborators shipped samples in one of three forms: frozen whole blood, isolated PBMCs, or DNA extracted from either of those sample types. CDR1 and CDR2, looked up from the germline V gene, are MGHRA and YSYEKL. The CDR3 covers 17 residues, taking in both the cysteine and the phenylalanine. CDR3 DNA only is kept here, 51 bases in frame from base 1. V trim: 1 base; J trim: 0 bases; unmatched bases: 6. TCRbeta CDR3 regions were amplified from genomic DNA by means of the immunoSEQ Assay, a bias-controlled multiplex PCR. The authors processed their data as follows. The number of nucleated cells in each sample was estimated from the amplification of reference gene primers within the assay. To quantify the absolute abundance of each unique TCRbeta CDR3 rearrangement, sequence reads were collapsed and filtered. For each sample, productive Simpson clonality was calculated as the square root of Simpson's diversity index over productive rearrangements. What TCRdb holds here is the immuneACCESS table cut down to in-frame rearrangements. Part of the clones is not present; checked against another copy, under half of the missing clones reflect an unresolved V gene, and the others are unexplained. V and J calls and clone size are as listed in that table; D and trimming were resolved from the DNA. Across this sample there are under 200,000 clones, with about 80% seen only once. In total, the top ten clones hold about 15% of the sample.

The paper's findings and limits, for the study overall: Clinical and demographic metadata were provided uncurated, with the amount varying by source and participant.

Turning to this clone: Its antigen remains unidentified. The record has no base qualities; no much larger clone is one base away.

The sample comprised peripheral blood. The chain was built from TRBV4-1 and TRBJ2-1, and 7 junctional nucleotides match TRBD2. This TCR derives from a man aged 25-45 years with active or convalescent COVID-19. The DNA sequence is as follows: TGCGCCAGCAGCCAAGCCCTTCCGGGGGGCTCCTACAATGAGCAGTTCTTC. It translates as CASSQALPGGSYNEQFF.